What follows are 25 T cell receptor beta chains derived from one specimen sequenced in a study of identical twins. Via MiXCR, TCRdb re-called the 5' RACE reads, giving one row per CDR3 protein. This table holds about 240,000 distinct CDR3 sequences, over 9.5% found once. These data are also associated with another study on yellow fever vaccine responses in identical twins.

Sequencing was carried out using memory (CD45RO+) T cells sorted from blood. The receptors come from a woman aged 18-29 years in good health.

The CDR3: CSARAPQVSNTEAFF. As DNA, the CDR3 is TGCAGTGCTAGAGCCCCCCAGGTATCGAACACTGAAGCTTTCTTT. The chain couples TRBV20-1 to TRBJ1-1, with no clear D. V lost 1 base and J 1 base, leaving 13 bases between the germline ends. Germline CDR1 is DFQATT and CDR2 is SNEGSKA (reference sequence). The CDR3 spans 15 residues.

For the CDR3, the DNA is TGTGCCTGGAATGTGGGGAGGGAGACCCAGTACTTC. Its protein is CAWNVGRETQYF. The chain couples TRBV30 to TRBJ2-5; a weak D match, TRBD2 (6 bases). V lost 4 bases to trimming and J lost 5 bases, with 11 bases between them. Germline CDR1 is GTSNPN and CDR2 is SVGIG (reference sequence). The CDR3 has 12 residues.

The chain uses TRBV18 and TRBJ2-7; 7 nucleotides agree with TRBD2. Losses at the gene ends were 8 bases for V and 10 bases for J; bases not matched to a gene: 20. Germline V gene data show CDR1 as KGHSH and CDR2 as LQKENI. The CDR3 is made up of 15 amino acids. The CDR3 sequence: CASTTSFGGGYAQYF. The CDR3 DNA follows: TGTGCCAGCACCACCTCCTTCGGGGGAGGGTACGCACAGTACTTC.

The genes are TRBV6-1 and TRBJ2-2; no firm D call. The CDR3 sequence is 13 residues long. The germline gives CDR1 MNHNS, CDR2 SASEGT. The V gene lost 7 bases and the J gene lost 2 bases, with 8 bases spanning the gap. The CDR3 is CASTRPNTGELFF. CDR3 nucleotide sequence: TGTGCCAGCACCCGACCAAACACCGGGGAGCTGTTTTTT.

This clonotype was seen at least ten times. The V gene is TRBV10-1, the J gene TRBJ2-7, with D tentatively TRBD1 or TRBD2 (5 bases each). The CDR3 has 14 amino acids. Per germline, CDR1 WNHNN and CDR2 SYGVQD (reference sequence). V lost 6 bases and J lost 0, with 12 bases in between. The CDR3 region is CASSRDLSSYEQYF. The CDR3 nucleotides are TGCGCCAGCAGCAGGGACCTTAGCTCCTACGAGCAGTACTTC.

The sample holds many counts of this clonotype. CDR3 protein: CSATEGRDTGELFF. For the CDR3, the DNA is TGCAGTGCTACGGAGGGGCGCGACACCGGGGAGCTGTTTTTT. This chain links TRBV20-1 with TRBJ2-2, with a possible D match to TRBD2 (6 bases). Germline V lookup: CDR1 DFQATT, CDR2 SNEGSKA (reference sequence). CDR3 length equals 14 residues. V lost 4 bases to trimming and J lost 3 bases, with 12 bases between them.

In its sample, this clonotype was seen a few times. The chain combines TRBV5-1 with TRBJ2-2; perhaps D is TRBD1 or TRBD2 (5 bases each). CDR1 and CDR2 (germline): SGHRS, YFSETQ. Trimming pared 3 bases from V and 0 bases from J, leaving 12 bases between. The CDR3 contains 16 residues. Written as DNA, the CDR3 is TGCGCCAGCAGCTATGGGACGTCAGCGAACACCGGGGAGCTGTTTTTT. Amino acids: CASSYGTSANTGELFF.

This clonotype was seen a few times. V is TRBV5-6 and J is TRBJ2-7; D is ambiguous. Looked up from germline, CDR1 is SGHDT and CDR2 is YYEEEE. Between the trimmed V and J ends, which lost 4 bases and 3 bases, there was a span of 14 bases. This CDR3 contains 14 residues. Written as DNA, the CDR3 is TGTGCCAGCAGCCCCTTTGTGGACGGCTACGAGCAGTACTTC. As protein: CASSPFVDGYEQYF.

This clonotype was recorded a few times. The chain has TRBV5-1 and TRBJ2-1; no clear D gene. Germline values: CDR1 SGHRS, CDR2 YFSETQ. This CDR3 is built from 15 residues. The V end lost 0 bases, the J end lost 0 bases, and 7 bases lay between the germline ends. CDR3 protein: CASSLDLDSYNEQFF. The CDR3 nucleotides read TGCGCCAGCAGCTTGGACCTCGACTCCTACAATGAGCAGTTCTTC.

This clonotype was picked up many times. The V and J genes are TRBV12-3 or TRBV12-4 and TRBJ2-7; D might be TRBD1 (5 bases). Trimming shortened V by 2 bases and J by 3 bases, and 11 bases separated the two germline ends. CDR3 length equals 14 residues. CDR3 residues: CASSLRRVGYEQYF. The CDR3, as DNA: TGTGCCAGCAGTTTACGCAGGGTGGGCTACGAGCAGTACTTC.

This clonotype was found many times. This chain connects TRBV11-2 to TRBJ2-2; the D gene is possibly TRBD2 (6 bases). CDR3 size: 14 residues. The V gene lost 1 base and the J gene lost 7 bases, with 10 bases spanning the gap. Germline values: CDR1 SGHAT, CDR2 FQNNGV. CDR3 sequence reads: CASSLGTMGGELFF. The DNA for the CDR3 is TGTGCCAGCAGCTTAGGGACTATGGGCGGGGAGCTGTTTTTT.

This clonotype turned up a few times. This chain joins TRBV5-8 and TRBJ1-5; 7 bases are a match to TRBD1. Per the germline V gene, CDR1 is SGHTS and CDR2 is YDEGEE. The length of the CDR3 is 14 residues. Trimming at V came to 4 bases and at J to 7 bases, leaving 8 bases not matched to a gene. The CDR3 region has the DNA TGTGCCAGCAGCCCAGGGGGGTTCGGCCAGCCCCAGCATTTT. It yields the protein CASSPGGFGQPQHF.

This chain links TRBV20-1 with TRBJ1-1; 8 nucleotides match TRBD1. Germline CDR1 and CDR2: DFQATT and SNEGSKA (reference sequence). Trimming removed 3 bases from V and 11 bases from J; junction bases left unmatched: 8. The CDR3 totals 12 residues. CDR3 DNA sequence: TGCAGTGCTAGCTTTCAGGGGGCCGGGGCTTTCTTT. This codes for CSASFQGAGAFF.

This clonotype was picked up one time. The genes are TRBV30 and TRBJ2-3; 9 bases fit TRBD2. V lost 7 bases, J lost 4 bases, and 6 bases stayed unmatched. Germline CDR1 is GTSNPN and CDR2 is SVGIG (reference sequence). The CDR3 length is 13 residues. CDR3 bases: TGTGCCTACTTAGCGGGAGTTTCAGATACGCAGTATTTT. Translating gives CAYLAGVSDTQYF.

The chain combines TRBV6-1 with TRBJ2-3; D ambiguous. This CDR3 comprises 15 residues. Germline V CDR1 and CDR2: MNHNS, SASEGT. V was cut by 4 bases and J by 0 bases, with 11 bases left in between. The CDR3 DNA is TGTGCCAGCAGTGGCCTAGACGGGAGCACAGATACGCAGTATTTT. Amino acid sequence: CASSGLDGSTDTQYF.

This clonotype showed up just a few times. V is TRBV6-6 and J is TRBJ2-7; TRBD1 might be the D (5 bases). This CDR3 spans 12 amino acids. The germline gives CDR1 MNHNY, CDR2 SVGAGI (reference sequence). V lost 7 bases and J 2 bases, leaving 9 bases between the germline ends. CDR3 in amino acids: CASKETAYEQYF. The CDR3 nucleotides read TGTGCCAGCAAGGAGACAGCCTACGAGCAGTACTTC.

Turning to this clonotype: A clone one base away is much larger, so this may be a read error. This sequence joins TRBV20-1 and TRBJ2-3, with 11 bases aligning to TRBD2. The CDR3 sequence is 15 residues long. CDR1 is DFQATT, CDR2 SNEGSKA, per germline (reference sequence). CDR3: CCVGRLAGWADTQYF. CDR3 coding DNA: TGCTGCGTGGGCCGACTAGCGGGATGGGCAGATACGCAGTATTTT.

This clonotype showed up many times. The CDR3, as DNA: TGTGCCACCAGGGCCCCTAGCGGGAGCTCCGCTGTGACCGGGGAGCTGTTTTTT. It specifies CATRAPSGSSAVTGELFF. The V call is TRBV24-1, the J call TRBJ2-2; 10 bases fit TRBD2. Germline CDR1 reads KGHDR; CDR2 reads SFDVKD. The CDR3 covers 18 residues. V dropped 7 bases and J dropped 5; count of bases not matched to a gene: 15.

This clonotype has just a few counts. The V call is TRBV29-1, the J call TRBJ1-2; D is unresolved. The CDR3 contains 11 residues. Germline-derived CDR1 and CDR2 are SQVTM and ANQGSEA. Trimming removed 3 bases at V and 8 bases at J, with 10 bases between. The chain's CDR3 is CSVDGLEGYTF. CDR3 sequence (DNA): TGCAGCGTTGACGGGTTGGAGGGCTACACCTTC.

This clonotype was seen repeatedly, ten times or more. This rearrangement joins TRBV7-9 to TRBJ2-2; D uncertain. CDR1 SEHNR and CDR2 FQNEAQ come from the germline V gene (reference sequence). There are 9 residues in the CDR3. CDR3 in amino acids: CSVDGELFF. As DNA, the CDR3 is TGTTCCGTGGACGGGGAGCTGTTTTTT.

The chain carries TRBV4-2 and TRBJ2-1, with 11 nucleotides matching TRBD2. There are 15 residues in the CDR3. The J segment lost 7 bases and the V segment lost 0 bases, leaving 2 bases of the junction unmatched. Germline V gene data show CDR1 as LGHNA and CDR2 as YNFKEQ. For the CDR3, the DNA is TGTGCCAGCAGCCAAGATTCTAGCGGGAGGAATGAGCAGTTCTTC. Its protein product is CASSQDSSGRNEQFF.

This clonotype was detected only a few times. The rearrangement joins TRBV5-5 to TRBJ2-1; D perhaps matches TRBD1 (5 bases). Germline V gives CDR1 SGHKS, CDR2 YYEKEE (reference sequence). CDR3 length equals 14 residues. V gave up 0 bases and J gave up 5 bases, with 9 bases separating them. CDR3 DNA sequence: TGTGCCAGCAGCTTGGGACAGCCTAACAATGAGCAGTTCTTC. The encoded protein is CASSLGQPNNEQFF.

The count of this clonotype is one. J is TRBJ2-1 and V is TRBV7-6; D possibly corresponds to TRBD1 (6 bases). The V gene's germline CDR1 is SGHVS and CDR2 FNYEAQ. Trimming stripped 5 bases from V and 0 bases from J, with 11 bases between. The CDR3 sequence is 15 residues long. CDR3 bases: TGTGCCAGCAGCCGGGGACACACCTCCTACAATGAGCAGTTCTTC. Translated: CASSRGHTSYNEQFF.

This clonotype has at least ten counts. This chain connects TRBV28 to TRBJ2-3, with TRBD1 matching over 7 bases. This CDR3 is 14 amino acids long. The germline V gene has CDR1 MDHEN and CDR2 SYDVKM. Trimming removed 5 bases from V and 6 bases from J; junction bases left unmatched: 8. CDR3 sequence reads: CASSVGTVRDTQYF. CDR3 coding DNA: TGTGCCAGCAGTGTGGGGACAGTCCGGGATACGCAGTATTTT.

There are many counts of this clonotype. V usage is TRBV7-2 and J usage is TRBJ2-7; D possibly uses TRBD1 or TRBD2 (7 bases each). Germline V lookup: CDR1 SGHTA, CDR2 FQGNSA. The CDR3 runs 15 residues. V was pared by 7 bases and J by 7 bases, with 23 bases between. CDR3 sequence (DNA): TGTGCCAGCACCCAGGGGGGACTAACCCCCCTGGAGCAGTACTTC. It is translated as CASTQGGLTPLEQYF.